Shown below are 19 T cell receptor beta chains from a single sample sequenced in a study of cytomegalovirus exposure and HLA in healthy donors. A multiplex PCR was run with 60 Vbeta primers and 13 Jbeta primers. Assay used: immunoSEQ multiplex PCR; TCRdb lists only in-frame clones, some missing. The sample lists about 160,000 clones; approximately 80% were seen once. Sequencing was carried out using PBMCs. These receptors came from a woman between 50 and 59 years old in good health and CMV-seronegative.

The CDR3 nucleotides read TGTGCTAGTGGTTTGTCCGGGGGGACCCAGTACTTC. This gives the protein CASGLSGGTQYF. The V gene is TRBV12-5, the J gene TRBJ2-5, with a possible D match to TRBD2 (6 bases). Germline CDR1 and CDR2: LGHNT and FRNRAP. The V and J ends lost 2 bases and 7 bases respectively, with 8 bases between them. The CDR3 contains 12 residues. Full variable domain (missing parts from reference TRBV12-5 and TRBJ2-5): DARVTQTPRHKVTEMGQEVTMRCQPILGHNTVFWYRQTMMQGLELLAYFRNRAPLDDSGMPKDRFSAEMPDATLATLKIQPSEPRDSAVYFCASGLSGGTQYFGPGTRLLVL.

The chain employs TRBV19 and TRBJ1-5; 7 bases match TRBD1. J was trimmed by 2 bases and V by 7 bases; bases with no gene match: 5. This CDR3 comprises 14 residues. Germline V lookup: CDR1 LNHDA, CDR2 SQIVND (reference sequence). The CDR3 loop is CASTLDRGNQPQHF. Here the CDR3 DNA reads TGTGCCAGTACCCTCGACAGGGGCAATCAGCCCCAGCATTTT.

V and J are TRBV6-5 and TRBJ2-6, with TRBD1 identical over 7 bases. The CDR3 is 14 residues long. Trimming cost V 6 bases and J 4 bases; bases outside gene matches: 3. Germline V gene lookup returns CDR1 MNHEY and CDR2 SVGAGI. CDR3 DNA: TGTGCCAGCAGAAGGACAGGAGGGGCCAACGTCCTGACTTTC. Translating gives CASRRTGGANVLTF.

The rearrangement uses TRBV15 and TRBJ2-7, with 9 bases lining up with TRBD2. The CDR3 is 16 amino acids. Per the germline V gene, CDR1 is LNHNV and CDR2 is YYDKDF (reference sequence). Trimming removed 0 bases from V and 3 bases from J; junction bases left unmatched: 6. CDR3 DNA sequence: TGTGCCACCAGCAGAGATTTTCTAGCGGGGAGCTACGAGCAGTACTTC. It encodes CATSRDFLAGSYEQYF.

For the CDR3, the DNA is TGCGCCAGCAGCCAAGATTGGGCGGGAGGGACCTACGAGCAGTACTTC. It specifies CASSQDWAGGTYEQYF. The chain combines TRBV4-1 with TRBJ2-7; 9 nucleotides agree with TRBD2. Trimming cost V 0 bases and J 2 bases; bases outside gene matches: 5. This CDR3 has 16 amino acids. From germline, CDR1 is MGHRA and CDR2 YSYEKL.

J is TRBJ2-2 and V is TRBV2; maybe TRBD1 (7 bases). The germline gives CDR1 SNHLY, CDR2 FYNNEI. V dropped 4 bases and J dropped 1 base, with 13 bases sitting between them. The CDR3 consists of 16 residues. CDR3 amino acids: CASSAGGILNTGELFF. Here the CDR3 DNA reads TGTGCCAGCAGTGCAGGGGGGATATTGAACACCGGGGAGCTGTTTTTT.

This clone has a handful of counts. V usage is TRBV5-1 and J usage is TRBJ2-3; 11 bases are shared with TRBD2. Germline CDR1 and CDR2: SGHRS and YFSETQ. V lost 0 bases to trimming and J lost 2 bases; unmatched junction nucleotides: 8. CDR3 size: 18 residues. The CDR3 DNA sequence: TGCGCCAGCAGCTTGGCATTAGCGGGGGGGCCCAACACAGATACGCAGTATTTT. This translates into CASSLALAGGPNTDTQYF.

The J gene is TRBJ2-1, the V gene TRBV6-1; TRBD2 might be the D (5 bases). Germline CDR1 reads MNHNS; CDR2 reads SASEGT. V was cut by 2 bases and J by 6 bases, with 8 bases left in between. This CDR3 is 13 amino acids long. The CDR3 reads CASSESRVNEQFF. The CDR3, as DNA: TGTGCCAGCAGTGAATCGAGGGTCAATGAGCAGTTCTTC.

This rearrangement joins TRBV7-6 to TRBJ1-5, with D tentatively TRBD1 (5 bases). Trimming cost V 4 bases and J 6 bases, with 7 bases left between them. The CDR3 runs 12 residues. Germline V gene lookup returns CDR1 SGHVS and CDR2 FNYEAQ. The CDR3 nucleotides read TGTGCCAGCAGCTCCGGGGGTCAGCCCCAGCATTTT. Residues: CASSSGGQPQHF.

This clone appeared once. This chain links TRBV5-6 with TRBJ2-4, with a weak D call TRBD1 (6 bases). CDR1 and CDR2 from the germline V gene are SGHDT and YYEEEE. The CDR3 loop spans 19 amino acids. Trimming cost V 2 bases and J 2 bases, with 23 bases left between them. The CDR3 region is CASSFYPLTGRGSKNIQYF. The CDR3 DNA sequence: TGTGCCAGCAGCTTTTACCCTCTAACAGGGCGAGGGTCCAAAAACATTCAGTACTTC.

This clone was seen only a few times. This chain joins TRBV7-9 and TRBJ2-7; TRBD1 aligns across 10 bases. V shed 4 bases, J shed 3 bases, and the junction held 3 bases outside the gene matches. CDR3 length: 14 residues. The V gene's germline CDR1 is SEHNR and CDR2 FQNEAQ (reference sequence). The CDR3: CASSSGTGVYEQYF. DNA for the CDR3: TGTGCCAGCAGCTCCGGGACAGGGGTCTACGAGCAGTACTTC.

The chain employs TRBV5-4 and TRBJ2-1, with TRBD2 matching 14 bases. Germline loops: CDR1 SGHNT, CDR2 YYREEE (reference sequence). This CDR3 contains 15 residues. V lost 7 bases to trimming and J lost 10 bases; unmatched junction nucleotides: 10. CDR3 protein: CASGRPGLAGEEQFF. The CDR3 DNA follows: TGTGCCAGCGGACGTCCGGGACTAGCGGGGGAGGAGCAGTTCTTC.

The J gene is TRBJ1-4, the V gene TRBV7-8; perhaps TRBD1 as D (5 bases). This CDR3 spans 15 amino acids. Germline CDR1 reads SGHVS; CDR2 reads FQNEAQ. V dropped 5 bases and J dropped 3 bases, with 13 bases sitting between them. The CDR3 spells CASSVQGRANEKLFF. The CDR3 DNA reads TGTGCCAGCAGCGTGCAGGGTCGGGCTAATGAAAAACTGTTTTTT.

This rearrangement joins TRBV9 to TRBJ1-1; D uncertain. Trimming left V 0 bases short and J 4 bases short, with 10 bases between. This CDR3 region has 14 residues. Germline loops: CDR1 SGDLS, CDR2 YYNGEE. This CDR3 reads CASSVGYGSTEAFF. CDR3 DNA sequence: TGTGCCAGCAGCGTAGGATACGGGAGCACTGAAGCTTTCTTT.

The genes are TRBV27 and TRBJ1-1; perhaps TRBD1 as D (5 bases). CDR1 MNHEY and CDR2 SMNVEV come from the germline V gene (reference sequence). V lost 3 bases and J lost 3, with 14 bases in between. CDR3 length equals 15 residues. CDR3 residues: CASSFERGGYTEAFF. CDR3 in DNA: TGTGCCAGCAGTTTCGAGCGGGGGGGGTACACTGAAGCTTTCTTT.

This chain uses TRBV27 with TRBJ2-1; 7 nucleotides match TRBD1. This CDR3 contains 15 residues. Losses at the gene ends were 6 bases for V and 4 bases for J; bases not matched to a gene: 9. The germline V gene encodes CDR1 MNHEY and CDR2 SMNVEV (reference sequence). The DNA for the CDR3 is TGTGCCAGCAGCCGGGACCAGACAGGGTACAATGAGCAGTTCTTC. Its translation: CASSRDQTGYNEQFF.

This clone occurred a few times. DNA for the CDR3: TGTGCCAGCAGCTCGTGGACAGGGCACAATGAGCAGTTCTTC. Amino acid sequence: CASSSWTGHNEQFF. The chain uses TRBV9 and TRBJ2-1; TRBD1 matches at 8 bases. V lost 4 bases, J lost 5 bases, and 5 bases stayed unmatched. The CDR3 has 14 residues. Germline assignment: CDR1 SGDLS and CDR2 YYNGEE.

The CDR3 bases are TGTGCCAGCAGCTTATTCGCCCAGGAAGAGACCCAGTACTTC. Translation: CASSLFAQEETQYF. The rearrangement uses TRBV11-2 and TRBJ2-5; D uncertain. The CDR3 runs to 14 residues. The germline V and J ends were trimmed by 2 bases and 3 bases, with 10 bases remaining between them. The germline CDR1 and CDR2 sequences are SGHAT and FQNNGV.

This clone was seen more than once but under ten times. The rearrangement joins TRBV4-1 to TRBJ2-1, with 10 positions matching TRBD2. V lost 4 bases to trimming and J lost 12 bases; unmatched junction nucleotides: 15. This CDR3 spans 16 amino acids. From germline, CDR1 is MGHRA and CDR2 YSYEKL. The CDR3 DNA reads TGCGCCAGCAGCCTCCCAGGCGAGCGGGAGGGCCGGGGGCAGTTCTTC. It yields the protein CASSLPGEREGRGQFF.